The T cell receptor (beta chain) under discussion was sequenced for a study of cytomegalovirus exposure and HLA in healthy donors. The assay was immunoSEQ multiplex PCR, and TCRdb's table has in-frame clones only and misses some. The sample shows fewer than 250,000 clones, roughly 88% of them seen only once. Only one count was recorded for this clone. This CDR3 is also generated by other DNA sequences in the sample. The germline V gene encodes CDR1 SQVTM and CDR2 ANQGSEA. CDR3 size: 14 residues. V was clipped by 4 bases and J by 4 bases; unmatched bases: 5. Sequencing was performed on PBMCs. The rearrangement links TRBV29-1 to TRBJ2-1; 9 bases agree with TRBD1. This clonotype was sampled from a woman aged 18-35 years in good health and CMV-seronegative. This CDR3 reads CSVVTGGLYNEQFF. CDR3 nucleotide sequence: TGCAGCGTTGTCACAGGGGGCCTGTACAATGAGCAGTTCTTC.